The entry below describes one T cell receptor (beta chain). Its specificity is not known. The authors obtained roughly 1.8 micrograms of genomic DNA from cryopreserved PBMCs for TCR beta libraries. The source of the sample is a study of cytotoxic CD8 clonotypes in ibrutinib-treated CLL. Overall study context: Response sampling took place at median approximately eleven months of treatment, range 6 to 36. Across samples, productive templates numbered 200,000 to 300,000 and productive rearrangements reached 80,000 to 95,000 on average.

This CDR3 has 16 amino acids. V was shortened by 3 bases and J by 0 bases, with 10 bases between the two germline ends. CDR1 and CDR2 from the germline V gene are SGHRS and YFSETQ. Repertoires were generated with immunoSEQ multiplex PCR, while TCRdb's copy carries only in-frame clones and drops some. The sample records tens of thousands of clones, roughly three fifths being singletons. Study findings and constraints: Elevated clonality accompanied ibrutinib response, with a return toward baseline values at progression.

This sequence joins TRBV5-1 and TRBJ2-6, with a possible D match to TRBD1 (5 bases). The specimen comprised PBMCs, sampled after 24 months of ibrutinib treatment. This receptor was taken from a human donor with chronic lymphocytic leukemia. Here the CDR3 reads CASSSLDNSGANVLTF. DNA of the CDR3: TGCGCCAGCAGCTCTCTGGACAACTCTGGGGCCAACGTCCTGACTTTC.